This T cell receptor (beta chain) was found in a study of shared clonotypes between healthy human individuals. The V end lost 2 bases, the J end lost 3 bases, and 8 bases lay between the germline ends. CDR1 is MDHEN and CDR2 is SYDVKM in the germline V gene. The CDR3 totals 14 residues. As regards this clone: The antigen is not known.

Findings and limits, study-wide: Larger estimated richness was generally recorded for naive subsets relative to memory subsets.

Splitting of CD4+ cells produced CD45RA+ naive and CD45RA-negative memory subsets. This table comes from immunoSEQ multiplex PCR, and its TCRdb copy is limited to in-frame clones, with some not included. The sample lists about 610,000 clones; less than 98% were seen once. The sequenced sample was naive CD4+ T cells sorted from blood. Subset: CD45RA+ positively selected. The origin of this receptor is a woman in her 30s in good health. The chain couples TRBV28 to TRBJ1-5; the D is unclear. The CDR3 is CASSLAGINQPQHF. DNA for the CDR3: TGTGCCAGCAGTTTAGCGGGGATCAATCAGCCCCAGCATTTT.